This T cell receptor (beta chain) was sequenced during a study of blood T cell repertoires in COVID-19. The CDR3 spans 15 residues. With 0 bases removed from V and 1 base from J, the gap between germline ends came to 9 bases. Germline CDR1 is SGHAT and CDR2 is FQNNGV. Assay: immunoSEQ multiplex PCR; the TCRdb copy retains only in-frame clones and omits some. The repertoire has around 100,000 clones, roughly 87% of them found once; the top ten carry 2.5% to 3.5%. Sequencing used peripheral blood. This TCR was recovered from a man aged 50 to 60 in a cohort sampled during active COVID-19. V and J are TRBV11-2 and TRBJ1-2; D may be TRBD1 (5 bases). CDR3 protein: CASSLEFGGNYGYTF. The CDR3 nucleotides are TGTGCCAGCAGCTTAGAGTTCGGGGGTAACTATGGCTACACCTTC. The full variable domain, in which reference TRBV11-2 and TRBJ1-2 provide the parts outside the CDR3, is EAGVAQSPRYKIIEKRQSVAFWCNPISGHATLYWYQQILGQGPKLLIQFQNNGVVDDSQLPKDRFSAERLKGVDSTLKIQPAKLEDSAVYLCASSLEFGGNYGYTFGSGTRLTVV.